The clone carrying this T cell receptor (beta chain) was picked up a small number of times. Its antigen is currently unknown. The germline V gene has CDR1 MNHEY and CDR2 SVGAGI. V was shortened by 4 bases and J by 0 bases, with 7 bases between the two germline ends. CDR3 length: 14 residues. This specimen belongs to a study of vaccination and CD4 T cells after COVID-19. In the study overall: Everyone enrolled got two doses of BNT162b2 or mRNA-1273 vaccine. Overlapping spike peptides of SARS-CoV-2, HCoV-NL63, HCoV-OC43 and HCoV-229E stimulated the cells.

Sequenced with the Oncomine TCR Beta short-read assay was DNA taken from cultured CD4+ T cells. One entry per CDR3 protein, called by TCRdb with MiXCR from the PCR reads. The sample includes around 18,000 distinct CDR3 sequences, 56% of them seen just once. General study points: It was found that, in convalescent patients, 304 of 307 vaccine-specific clones were spike mono-reactive.

Treatment denoted: approximately 11-day PBMC culture with coronavirus spike peptide pools or control peptides (ViraFEST assay). After expanding antigen-specific T cells with peptide pools, ViraFEST sequenced their TCRs. What was sequenced was CD4+ T cells from blood, cultured in vitro. The receptor was isolated from a human donor who had recovered from COVID-19. The V call is TRBV6-5, the J call TRBJ2-4; unclear D gene. CDR3 bases: TGTGCCAGCAGTTCTAGTTTAGCCAAAAACATTCAGTACTTC. Amino acids: CASSSSLAKNIQYF.